This T cell receptor beta chain was found in a study of blood T cell repertoires in COVID-19. Across the whole study: The United States, Italy and Spain provided the acute and convalescent COVID-19 samples.

Repertoires were generated with immunoSEQ multiplex PCR, while TCRdb's copy carries only in-frame clones and drops some. The table includes a few hundred thousand clones, 65% to 85% detected once. Which cohort a participant joined came from the clinical history participants gave. All recovered Cohort 3 donors got two negative PCRs, got clearance, or saw symptom resolution. The germline V gene has CDR1 SGHAT and CDR2 FQNNGV. The V end was cut by 1 base, the J end by 0 bases, with 15 bases between. The CDR3 loop spans 17 amino acids. The sample consisted of PBMCs or T cells enriched from blood (not recorded which). The TCR was taken from a man in his forties or fifties who had recovered from COVID-19. This chain links TRBV11-2 with TRBJ1-1, with unresolved D. CDR3 protein: CASSLVSSTNMNTEAFF. Written as DNA, the CDR3 is TGTGCCAGCAGCTTAGTGTCCAGTACTAATATGAACACTGAAGCTTTCTTT.